Each of the 9 T cell receptor beta chains below was sequenced from the same sample in a study of T cell repertoires in cytomegalovirus infection. TCRdb re-derived calls from the reads in MiXCR, one entry per CDR3 protein. The sample lists over 200,000 distinct CDR3 sequences; roughly 13% were seen once. Material: PBMCs. Every receptor here comes from a human donor in good health (CMV status not recorded). Some clones in this sample may be carry-over from other donors' samples.

V and J are TRBV15 and TRBJ1-4; 12 positions agree with TRBD1. This CDR3 spans 14 amino acids. V was clipped by 4 bases and J by 16 bases; unmatched bases: 10. Germline values: CDR1 LNHNV, CDR2 YYDKDF (reference sequence). The CDR3 nucleotides are TGTGCCACCAGCACATCGGGACAGGGGGCCGGGGGGTTTTTT. It encodes CATSTSGQGAGGFF.

This clonotype has only a few counts. CDR3 nucleotides: TGTGCCAGCGTGCCCCTACAGGGACACAATGAGCAGTTCTTC. Translating it yields CASVPLQGHNEQFF. The chain links TRBV28 to TRBJ2-1, with a weak D call TRBD1 (6 bases). The length of the CDR3 is 14 residues. CDR1 MDHEN and CDR2 SYDVKM come from the germline V gene. Trimming took 8 bases from V and 5 from J, leaving 16 bases between them.

The rearrangement uses TRBV3-1 and TRBJ1-1; TRBD1 matches 7 bases. The CDR3 extends over 15 amino acids. CDR1 is LGHDT and CDR2 is YNNKEL in the germline V gene (reference sequence). V lost 1 base, J lost 1 base, and 3 bases stayed unmatched. The CDR3 sequence is CASSQGGQPNTEAFF. The CDR3, as DNA: TGTGCCAGCAGCCAAGGGGGACAGCCGAACACTGAAGCTTTCTTT.

This clonotype has just a few counts. The CDR3 sequence: CSARDLGRKYGYTF. As DNA, the CDR3 is TGCAGTGCTAGAGATCTAGGACGAAAGTATGGCTACACCTTC. V gene TRBV20-1 combines with J gene TRBJ1-2; D remains ambiguous. This CDR3 is 14 amino acids long. Germline V gene sequence: CDR1 DFQATT, CDR2 SNEGSKA (reference sequence). Trimming took off 0 bases at V and 5 bases at J, with 13 bases between the two ends.

In its sample, this clonotype was seen a few times. The chain is built from TRBV4-1 and TRBJ1-4; the D is unclear. V was clipped by 4 bases and J by 0 bases, with 9 bases between them. Germline loops: CDR1 MGHRA, CDR2 YSYEKL. This CDR3 is 15 amino acids long. This CDR3 is CASSRTGTTNEKLFF. The CDR3 nucleotides are TGCGCCAGCAGCCGTACGGGGACAACTAATGAAAAACTGTTTTTT.

This chain links TRBV5-6 with TRBJ2-4, with a possible D match to TRBD1 (6 bases). Germline V gene lookup returns CDR1 SGHDT and CDR2 YYEEEE. With 3 bases removed from V and 6 bases from J, the gap between germline ends came to 13 bases. This CDR3 is 14 amino acids long. CDR3 nucleotides: TGTGCCAGCAGCTCTAGGGTAGGGGGAAACATTCAGTACTTC. Its translation is CASSSRVGGNIQYF.

This clonotype was observed a handful of times. The V gene is TRBV10-2, the J gene TRBJ2-1, with TRBD2 matching over 8 bases. Losses at the gene ends were 4 bases for V and 9 bases for J; bases not matched to a gene: 11. The CDR3 is made up of 15 amino acids. Germline V gives CDR1 WSHSY, CDR2 SAAADI. The CDR3 bases are TGCGCCAGCAGTGCCGTGGGCAGCGGGAGCGGTGAGCAGTTCTTC. Translated, it gives CASSAVGSGSGEQFF.

The V call is TRBV6-6, the J call TRBJ1-2; TRBD1 is a possible D gene (6 bases). Trimming took 8 bases from V and 6 from J, leaving 7 bases between them. The CDR3 has 10 amino acids. Per the germline V gene, CDR1 is MNHNY and CDR2 is SVGAGI (reference sequence). The DNA for the CDR3 is TGTGCCAGCTCAGGGGATGGCTACACCTTC. This encodes CASSGDGYTF.

This chain connects TRBV15 to TRBJ2-7, with D hard to call. This CDR3 spans 14 amino acids. Trimming took off 3 bases at V and 0 bases at J, with 9 bases between the two ends. Germline V gene sequence: CDR1 LNHNV, CDR2 YYDKDF (reference sequence). This chain's CDR3 is CATSREGSSYEQYF. Here the CDR3 DNA reads TGTGCCACCAGCAGGGAAGGTTCCTCCTACGAGCAGTACTTC.